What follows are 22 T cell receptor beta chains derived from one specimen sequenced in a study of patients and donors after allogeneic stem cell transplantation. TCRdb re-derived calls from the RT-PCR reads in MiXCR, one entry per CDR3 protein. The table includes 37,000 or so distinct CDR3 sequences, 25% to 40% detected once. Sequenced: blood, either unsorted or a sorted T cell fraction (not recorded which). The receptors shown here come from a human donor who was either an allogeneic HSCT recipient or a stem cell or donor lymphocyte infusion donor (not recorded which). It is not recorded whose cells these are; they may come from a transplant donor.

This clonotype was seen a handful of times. This CDR3 is CASRPYRATGELFF. CDR3 DNA: TGTGCCAGCAGGCCCTACCGGGCGACCGGGGAGCTGTTTTTT. V usage is TRBV6-5 and J usage is TRBJ2-2; D gene ambiguous. The germline CDR1 and CDR2 sequences are MNHEY and SVGAGI. The CDR3 is 14 residues long. V was cut by 6 bases and J by 5 bases, with 13 bases left in between.

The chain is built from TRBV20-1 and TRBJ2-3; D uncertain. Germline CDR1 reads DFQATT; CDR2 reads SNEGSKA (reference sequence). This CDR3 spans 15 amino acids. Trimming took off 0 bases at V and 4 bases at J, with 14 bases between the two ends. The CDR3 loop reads CSARDDPRNADTQYF. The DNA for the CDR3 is TGCAGTGCTAGAGACGACCCCCGAAATGCAGATACGCAGTATTTT.

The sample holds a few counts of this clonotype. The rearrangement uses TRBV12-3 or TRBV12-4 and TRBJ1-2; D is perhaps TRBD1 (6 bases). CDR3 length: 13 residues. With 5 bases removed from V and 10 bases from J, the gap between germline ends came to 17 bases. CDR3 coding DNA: TGTGCCAGCAGTCCTGACAGGCCCCGGGACTACACCTTC. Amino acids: CASSPDRPRDYTF.

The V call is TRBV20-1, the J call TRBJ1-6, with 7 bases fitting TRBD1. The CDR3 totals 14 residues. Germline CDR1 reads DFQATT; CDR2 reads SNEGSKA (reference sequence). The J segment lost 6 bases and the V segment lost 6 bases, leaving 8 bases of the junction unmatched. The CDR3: CSARQGRGNSPLHF. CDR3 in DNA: TGCAGTGCCCGACAGGGAAGGGGTAATTCACCCCTCCACTTT.

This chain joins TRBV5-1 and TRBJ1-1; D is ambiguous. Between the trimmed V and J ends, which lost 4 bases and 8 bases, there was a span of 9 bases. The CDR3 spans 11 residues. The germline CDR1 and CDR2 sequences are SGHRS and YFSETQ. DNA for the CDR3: TGCGCCAGCAGCATCGAGGGAGAAGCTTTCTTT. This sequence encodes CASSIEGEAFF.

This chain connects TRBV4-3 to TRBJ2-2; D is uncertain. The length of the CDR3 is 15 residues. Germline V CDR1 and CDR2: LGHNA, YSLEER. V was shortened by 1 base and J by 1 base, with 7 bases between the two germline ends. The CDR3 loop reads CASSQGALNTGELFF. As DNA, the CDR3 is TGCGCCAGCAGCCAAGGGGCACTGAACACCGGGGAGCTGTTTTTT.

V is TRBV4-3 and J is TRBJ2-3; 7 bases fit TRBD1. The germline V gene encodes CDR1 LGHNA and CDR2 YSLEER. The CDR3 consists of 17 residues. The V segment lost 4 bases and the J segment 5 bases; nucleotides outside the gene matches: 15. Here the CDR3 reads CASSLDRAFSAGDTQYF. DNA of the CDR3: TGCGCCAGCAGCCTTGACAGGGCCTTCAGCGCAGGAGATACGCAGTATTTT.

CDR3 loop: CASSQDGLAISTDTQYF. CDR3 DNA sequence: TGCGCCAGCAGCCAGGATGGACTAGCGATAAGCACAGATACGCAGTATTTT. The chain uses TRBV4-3 and TRBJ2-3, with 9 bases fitting TRBD2. The germline V gene has CDR1 LGHNA and CDR2 YSLEER. V lost 3 bases, J lost 0 bases, and 7 bases stayed unmatched. The CDR3 has 17 residues.

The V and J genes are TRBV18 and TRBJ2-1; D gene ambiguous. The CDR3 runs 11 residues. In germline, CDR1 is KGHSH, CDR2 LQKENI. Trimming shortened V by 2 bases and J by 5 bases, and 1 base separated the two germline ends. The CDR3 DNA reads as TGTGCCAGCTCACCAGACAATGAGCAGTTCTTC. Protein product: CASSPDNEQFF.

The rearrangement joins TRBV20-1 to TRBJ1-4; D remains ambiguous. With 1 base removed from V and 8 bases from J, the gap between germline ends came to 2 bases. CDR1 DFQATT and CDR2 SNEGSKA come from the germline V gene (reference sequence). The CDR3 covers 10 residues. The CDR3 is CSARGEKLFF. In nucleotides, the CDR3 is TGCAGTGCTAGAGGGGAAAAACTGTTTTTT.

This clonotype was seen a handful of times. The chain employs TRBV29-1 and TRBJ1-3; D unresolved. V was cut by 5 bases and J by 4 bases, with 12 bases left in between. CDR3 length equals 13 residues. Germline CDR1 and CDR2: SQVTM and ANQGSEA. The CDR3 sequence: CSVRVFSGNTIYF. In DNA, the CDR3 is TGCAGCGTTCGGGTCTTCTCAGGAAACACCATATATTTT.

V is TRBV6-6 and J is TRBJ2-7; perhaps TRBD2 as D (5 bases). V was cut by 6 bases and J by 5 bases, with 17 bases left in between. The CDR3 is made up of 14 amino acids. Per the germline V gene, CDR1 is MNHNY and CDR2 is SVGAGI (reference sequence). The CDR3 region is CASRPPRSGHEQYF. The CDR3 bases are TGTGCCAGCAGACCTCCACGGAGCGGCCACGAGCAGTACTTC.

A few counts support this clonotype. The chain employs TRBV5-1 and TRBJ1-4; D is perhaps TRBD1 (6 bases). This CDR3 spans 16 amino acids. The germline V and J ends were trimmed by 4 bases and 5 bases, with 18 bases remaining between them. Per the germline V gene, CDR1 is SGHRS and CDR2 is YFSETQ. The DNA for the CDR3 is TGCGCCAGCAGCCGACTCCCCGGGACATTAAATGAAAAACTGTTTTTT. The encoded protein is CASSRLPGTLNEKLFF.

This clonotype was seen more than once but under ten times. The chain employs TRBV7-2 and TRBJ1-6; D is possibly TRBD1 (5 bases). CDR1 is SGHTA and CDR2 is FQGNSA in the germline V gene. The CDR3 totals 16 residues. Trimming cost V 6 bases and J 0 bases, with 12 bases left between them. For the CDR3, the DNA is TGTGCCAGCAGGCAACAGGAAAGCTCCTATAATTCACCCCTCCACTTT. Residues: CASRQQESSYNSPLHF. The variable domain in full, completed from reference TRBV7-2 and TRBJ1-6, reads GAGVSQSPSNKVTEKGKDVELRCDPISGHTALYWYRQSLGQGLEFLIYFQGNSAPDKSGLPSDRFSAERTGGSVSTLTIQRTQQEDSAVYLCASRQQESSYNSPLHFGNGTRLTVT.

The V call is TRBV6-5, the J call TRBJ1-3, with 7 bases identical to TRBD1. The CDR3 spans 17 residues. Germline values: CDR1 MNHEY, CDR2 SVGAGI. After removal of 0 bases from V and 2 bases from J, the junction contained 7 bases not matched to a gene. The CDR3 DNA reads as TGTGCCAGCAGTTACTCGGGTTGGCAGGGGGCTGGAAACACCATATATTTT. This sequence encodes CASSYSGWQGAGNTIYF.

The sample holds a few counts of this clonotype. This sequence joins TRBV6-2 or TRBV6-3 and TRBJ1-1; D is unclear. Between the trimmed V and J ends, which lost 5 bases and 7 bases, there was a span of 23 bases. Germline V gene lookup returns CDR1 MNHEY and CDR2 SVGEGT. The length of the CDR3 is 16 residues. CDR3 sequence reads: CASSAYRAPLGGEAFF. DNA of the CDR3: TGTGCCAGCAGTGCGTATAGGGCCCCACTTGGAGGTGAAGCTTTCTTT.

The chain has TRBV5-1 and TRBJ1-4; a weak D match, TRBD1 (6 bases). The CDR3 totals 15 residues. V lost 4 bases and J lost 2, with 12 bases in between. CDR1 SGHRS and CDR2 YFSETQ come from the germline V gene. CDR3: CASSPWTATNEKLFF. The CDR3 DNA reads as TGCGCCAGCAGCCCTTGGACAGCCACTAATGAAAAACTGTTTTTT.

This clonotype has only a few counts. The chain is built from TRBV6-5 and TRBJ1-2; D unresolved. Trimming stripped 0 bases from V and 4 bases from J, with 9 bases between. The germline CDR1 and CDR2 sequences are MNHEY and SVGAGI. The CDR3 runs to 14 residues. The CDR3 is CASSYSSPAYGYTF. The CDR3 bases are TGTGCCAGCAGTTACTCATCGCCTGCCTATGGCTACACCTTC.

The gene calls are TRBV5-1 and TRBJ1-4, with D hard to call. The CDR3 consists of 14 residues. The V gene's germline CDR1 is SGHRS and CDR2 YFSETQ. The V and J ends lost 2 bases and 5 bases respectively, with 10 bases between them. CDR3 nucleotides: TGCGCCAGCAGCTTCTCCGGGCCAAATGAAAAACTGTTTTTT. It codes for CASSFSGPNEKLFF. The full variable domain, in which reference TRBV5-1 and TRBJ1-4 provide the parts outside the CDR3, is KAGVTQTPRYLIKTRGQQVTLSCSPISGHRSVSWYQQTPGQGLQFLFEYFSETQRNKGNFPGRFSGRQFSNSRSEMNVSTLELGDSALYLCASSFSGPNEKLFFGSGTQLSVL.

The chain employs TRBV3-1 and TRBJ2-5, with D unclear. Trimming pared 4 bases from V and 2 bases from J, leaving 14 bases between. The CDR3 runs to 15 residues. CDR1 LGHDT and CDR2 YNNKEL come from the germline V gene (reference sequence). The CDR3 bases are TGTGCCAGCAGCCCTTTTTACCGGATTCAAGAGACCCAGTACTTC. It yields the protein CASSPFYRIQETQYF.

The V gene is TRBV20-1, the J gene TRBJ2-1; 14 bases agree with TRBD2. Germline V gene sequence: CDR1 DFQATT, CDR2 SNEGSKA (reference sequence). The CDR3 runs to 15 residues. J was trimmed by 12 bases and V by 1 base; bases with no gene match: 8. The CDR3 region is CSARGVGTSGSTQFF. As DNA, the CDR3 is TGCAGTGCTAGAGGTGTAGGGACTAGCGGGAGCACGCAGTTCTTC.

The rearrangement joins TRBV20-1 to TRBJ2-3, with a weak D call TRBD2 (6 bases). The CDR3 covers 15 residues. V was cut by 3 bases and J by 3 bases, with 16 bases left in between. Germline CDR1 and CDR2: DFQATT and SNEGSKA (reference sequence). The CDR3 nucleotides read TGCAGTGCTAGGTCGACTGGGGGGAGGACAGATACGCAGTATTTT. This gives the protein CSARSTGGRTDTQYF.